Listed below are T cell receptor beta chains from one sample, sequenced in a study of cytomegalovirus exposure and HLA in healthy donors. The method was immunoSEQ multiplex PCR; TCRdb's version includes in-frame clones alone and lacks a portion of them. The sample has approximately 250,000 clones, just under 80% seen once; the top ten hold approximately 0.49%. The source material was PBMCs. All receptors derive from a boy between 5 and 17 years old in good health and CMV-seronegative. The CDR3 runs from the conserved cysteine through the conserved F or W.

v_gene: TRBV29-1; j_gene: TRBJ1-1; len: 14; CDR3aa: CSVSSQSGDTEAFF
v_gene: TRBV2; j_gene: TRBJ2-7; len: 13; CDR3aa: CASSDPYSREQYF
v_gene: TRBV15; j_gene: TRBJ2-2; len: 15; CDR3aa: CATSRDRHSTGELFF
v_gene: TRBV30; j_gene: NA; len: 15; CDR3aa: CAWSVRQRGTGEQYF
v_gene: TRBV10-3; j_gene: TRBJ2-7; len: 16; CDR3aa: CAIRGDQTAAFDEQYF
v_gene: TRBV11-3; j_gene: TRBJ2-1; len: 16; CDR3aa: CASSLTGTVYYNEQFF
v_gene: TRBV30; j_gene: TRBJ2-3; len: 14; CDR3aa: CALRVGFSTDTQYF
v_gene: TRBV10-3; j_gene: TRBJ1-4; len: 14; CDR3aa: CAISDARAGEKLFF
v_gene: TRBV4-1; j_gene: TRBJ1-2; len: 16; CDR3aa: CASSREGAWLDYGYTF
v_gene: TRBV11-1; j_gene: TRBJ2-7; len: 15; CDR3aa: CASSSRDRDLDEQYF
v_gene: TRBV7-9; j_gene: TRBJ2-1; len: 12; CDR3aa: CSSSLKGDWGFF
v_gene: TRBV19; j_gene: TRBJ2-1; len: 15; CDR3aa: CASSLEAGRYNEQFF